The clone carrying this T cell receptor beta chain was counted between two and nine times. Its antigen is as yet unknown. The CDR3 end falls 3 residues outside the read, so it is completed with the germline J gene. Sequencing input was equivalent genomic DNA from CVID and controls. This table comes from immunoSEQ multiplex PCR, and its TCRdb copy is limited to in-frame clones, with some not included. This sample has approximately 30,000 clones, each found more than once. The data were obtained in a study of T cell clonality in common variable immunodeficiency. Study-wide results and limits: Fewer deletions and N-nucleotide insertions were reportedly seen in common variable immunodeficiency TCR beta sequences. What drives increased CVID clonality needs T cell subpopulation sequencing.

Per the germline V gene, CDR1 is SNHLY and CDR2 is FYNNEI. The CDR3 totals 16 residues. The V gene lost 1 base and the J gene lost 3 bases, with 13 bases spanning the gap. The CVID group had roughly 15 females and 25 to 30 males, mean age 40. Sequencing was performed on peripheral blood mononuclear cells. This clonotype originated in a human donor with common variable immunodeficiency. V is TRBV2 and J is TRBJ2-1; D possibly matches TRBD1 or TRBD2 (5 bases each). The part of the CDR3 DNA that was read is TGTGCCAGCAGTGAAGGGCAGAGGGGCCTCTACAATGAG. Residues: CASSEGQRGLYNE. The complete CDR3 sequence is CASSEGQRGLYNEQFF.